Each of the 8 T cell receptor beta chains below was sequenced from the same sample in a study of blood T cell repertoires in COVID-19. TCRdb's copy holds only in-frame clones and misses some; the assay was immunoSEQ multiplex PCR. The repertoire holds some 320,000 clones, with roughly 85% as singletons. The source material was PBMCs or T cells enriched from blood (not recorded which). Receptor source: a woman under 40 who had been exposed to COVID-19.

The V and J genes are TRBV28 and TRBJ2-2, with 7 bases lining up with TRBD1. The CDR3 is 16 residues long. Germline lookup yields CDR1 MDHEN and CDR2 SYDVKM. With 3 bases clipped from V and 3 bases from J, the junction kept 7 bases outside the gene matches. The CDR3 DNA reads TGTGCCAGCAGTTTCGGGACAGCACTACACACCGGGGAGCTGTTTTTT. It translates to CASSFGTALHTGELFF.

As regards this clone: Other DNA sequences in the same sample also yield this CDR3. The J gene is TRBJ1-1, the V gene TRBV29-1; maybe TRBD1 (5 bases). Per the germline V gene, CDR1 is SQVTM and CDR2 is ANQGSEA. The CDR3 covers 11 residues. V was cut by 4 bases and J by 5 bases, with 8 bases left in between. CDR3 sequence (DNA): TGCAGCGTTGGGGGGGGTACTGAAGCTTTCTTT. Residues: CSVGGGTEAFF.

The CDR3 loop reads CASYDSSSGNTIYF. As DNA, the CDR3 is TGTGCCAGCTACGACAGTAGCTCTGGAAACACCATATATTTT. The rearrangement links TRBV28 to TRBJ1-3; maybe TRBD1 (5 bases). The CDR3 has 14 amino acids. Germline V gene lookup returns CDR1 MDHEN and CDR2 SYDVKM. V was shortened by 8 bases and J by 0 bases, with 11 bases between the two germline ends. The full variable domain, rest sourced from reference TRBV28 and TRBJ1-3, is DVKVTQSSRYLVKRTGEKVFLECVQDMDHENMFWYRQDPGLGLRLIYFSYDVKMKEKGDIPEGYSVSREKKERFSLILESASTNQTSMYLCASYDSSSGNTIYFGEGSWLTVV.

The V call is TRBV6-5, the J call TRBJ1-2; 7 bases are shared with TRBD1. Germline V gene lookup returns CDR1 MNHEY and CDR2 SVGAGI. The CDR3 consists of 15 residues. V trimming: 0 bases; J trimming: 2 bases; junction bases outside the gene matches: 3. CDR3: CASSYSTGQNYGYTF. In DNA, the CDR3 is TGTGCCAGCAGTTACTCGACGGGACAGAACTATGGCTACACCTTC.

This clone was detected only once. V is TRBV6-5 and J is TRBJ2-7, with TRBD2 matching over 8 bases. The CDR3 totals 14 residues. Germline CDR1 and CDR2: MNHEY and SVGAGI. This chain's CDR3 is CVIGGGPSEDEQYF. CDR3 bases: TGTGTTATCGGGGGGGGACCGAGTGAGGACGAGCAGTACTTC.

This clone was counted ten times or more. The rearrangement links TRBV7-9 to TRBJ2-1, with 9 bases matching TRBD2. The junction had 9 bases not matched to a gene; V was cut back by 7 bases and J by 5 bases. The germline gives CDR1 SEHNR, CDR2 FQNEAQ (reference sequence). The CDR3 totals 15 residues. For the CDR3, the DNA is TGTGCCAGCACCATTTCGACTAGCGGAGACAATGAGCAGTTCTTC. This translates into CASTISTSGDNEQFF.

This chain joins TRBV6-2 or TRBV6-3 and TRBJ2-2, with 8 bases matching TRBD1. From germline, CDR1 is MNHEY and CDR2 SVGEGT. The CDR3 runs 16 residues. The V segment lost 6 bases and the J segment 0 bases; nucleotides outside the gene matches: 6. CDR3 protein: CASSPGGVANTGELFF. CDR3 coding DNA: TGTGCCAGCAGCCCAGGGGGCGTCGCGAACACCGGGGAGCTGTTTTTT.

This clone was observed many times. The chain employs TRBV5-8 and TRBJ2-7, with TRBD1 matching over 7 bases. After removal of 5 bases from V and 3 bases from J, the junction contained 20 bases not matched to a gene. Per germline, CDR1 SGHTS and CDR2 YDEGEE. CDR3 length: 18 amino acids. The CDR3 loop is CASSHRQGSTSGHYEQYF. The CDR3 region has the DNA TGTGCCAGCAGTCATCGACAGGGTTCTACGAGTGGGCACTACGAGCAGTACTTC.